This TCR beta chain was sequenced during a study of cytomegalovirus exposure and HLA in healthy donors. Study context: Within the Caucasian-associated ancestry cluster were around 81% of the approximately 400 genotyped donors. Study results and caveats: Differences between HLA loci emerged in a later analysis of TCR association rates, with DRB1 most and HLA-C fewest. Some highly shared sequence variants likely arose as a pipeline artifact.

Primers for the PCR totalled 60 Vbeta and 13 Jbeta. The data were produced by immunoSEQ multiplex PCR, yet TCRdb's version contains in-frame clones alone and is incomplete. The sample data list approximately 42,000 clones. To note about this clone: As yet, its antigen is unknown.

The sample taken for sequencing was PBMCs. The sequence was collected from a male donor in good health and CMV-seronegative.

The CDR3 here is CASRVGLNYGYTF. The CDR3 bases are TGTGCCAGCAGAGTTGGCCTGAACTATGGCTACACCTTC. V usage is TRBV28 and J usage is TRBJ1-2; D uncertain. The CDR3 has 13 residues. Germline CDR1 reads MDHEN; CDR2 reads SYDVKM. The ends were cut back, 6 bases at V and 2 bases at J, with 10 bases in the middle.